Listed below are T cell receptor beta chains from one sample, sequenced in a study of cytomegalovirus exposure and HLA in healthy donors. Libraries were prepared by immunoSEQ multiplex PCR; TCRdb keeps only in-frame clonotypes and omits some of them. The sample has about 200,000 clones, approximately 78% seen once. The source material was PBMCs. All receptors come from a woman in her 50s in good health and CMV-seropositive. CDR3s include the opening cysteine and the closing phenylalanine or tryptophan. Each record gives: J gene, V gene, clone size, D gene, CDR3 DNA, CDR3 protein. D genes are given only for firm matches. A row's size may be missing; if present it is once, few, many or a size class.

J: TRBJ2-7; V: TRBV5-1; size: .; D: TRBD2; DNA: TGCGCCAGCAGCTTGGCCCCCACTAGCGTCTCCTACGAGCAGTACTTC; CDR3: CASSLAPTSVSYEQYF
J: TRBJ2-7; V: TRBV5-1; size: few; D: TRBD1; DNA: TGCGCCAGCAGCTTGGAGGGACAGGGGGGTTACGAGCAGTACTTC; CDR3: CASSLEGQGGYEQYF
J: TRBJ2-5; V: TRBV28; size: .; D: TRBD1; DNA: TGTGCCAGCAGTTTCGGGCAGGGGGCAGAGACCCAGTACTTC; CDR3: CASSFGQGAETQYF
J: TRBJ2-1; V: TRBV28; size: .; D: TRBD1; DNA: TGTGCCAGCAGTTCGAATCCCGGGACAGGCGTTTGGAATGAGCAGTTCTTC; CDR3: CASSSNPGTGVWNEQFF
J: TRBJ1-2; V: TRBV25-1; size: .; D: .; DNA: TGTGCCAGCAGTGAGAACAGGCCTAAGCACCAAGGTGACTATGGCTACACCTTC; CDR3: CASSENRPKHQGDYGYTF
J: TRBJ2-1; V: TRBV7-6; size: .; D: TRBD2; DNA: TGTGCCAGCAGCACCCCGGGACTAGCGGGGGGCACGGAGTTCTTC; CDR3: CASSTPGLAGGTEFF
J: TRBJ1-5; V: TRBV7-2; size: .; D: .; DNA: TGTGCCAGCAGCTTACCAAATCAGCCCCAGCATTTT; CDR3: CASSLPNQPQHF
J: TRBJ2-1; V: TRBV28; size: .; D: TRBD2; DNA: TGTGCCAGCAGTTGGAGACTAGCGGGAGTTGGGGTGGGGAATGAGCAGTTCTTC; CDR3: CASSWRLAGVGVGNEQFF
J: TRBJ1-1; V: TRBV7-2; size: few; D: .; DNA: TGTGCCAGCAGCTTAGAGGGCCAGGGGAACACTGAAGCTTTCTTT; CDR3: CASSLEGQGNTEAFF
J: TRBJ2-5; V: TRBV6-6; size: .; D: TRBD2; DNA: TGTGCCAGCAGTTACGCGGGAGAGATTGAGACCCAGTACTTC; CDR3: CASSYAGEIETQYF
J: TRBJ2-3; V: TRBV29-1; size: few; D: .; DNA: TGCAGCGTTGAAGAGGGGGCGGGAGATACGCAGTATTTT; CDR3: CSVEEGAGDTQYF
J: TRBJ2-7; V: TRBV7-9; size: .; D: TRBD1; DNA: TGTGCCAGCAGCACCTCCGTGACAGGGACCGAGCAGTACTTC; CDR3: CASSTSVTGTEQYF
J: TRBJ2-1; V: TRBV4-1; size: .; D: TRBD1; DNA: TGCGCCAGCAGCCAGGGACAGGGGGCGGGTTACAATGAGCAGTTCTTC; CDR3: CASSQGQGAGYNEQFF
J: TRBJ1-1; V: TRBV10-3; size: .; D: .; DNA: TGTGCCATCAGTGACCTAGAGGAAGCTTTCTTT; CDR3: CAISDLEEAFF
J: TRBJ2-6; V: TRBV10-3; size: .; D: .; DNA: TGTGCCATCAGGGACAGCTCTGGGGCCAACGTCCTGACTTTC; CDR3: CAIRDSSGANVLTF